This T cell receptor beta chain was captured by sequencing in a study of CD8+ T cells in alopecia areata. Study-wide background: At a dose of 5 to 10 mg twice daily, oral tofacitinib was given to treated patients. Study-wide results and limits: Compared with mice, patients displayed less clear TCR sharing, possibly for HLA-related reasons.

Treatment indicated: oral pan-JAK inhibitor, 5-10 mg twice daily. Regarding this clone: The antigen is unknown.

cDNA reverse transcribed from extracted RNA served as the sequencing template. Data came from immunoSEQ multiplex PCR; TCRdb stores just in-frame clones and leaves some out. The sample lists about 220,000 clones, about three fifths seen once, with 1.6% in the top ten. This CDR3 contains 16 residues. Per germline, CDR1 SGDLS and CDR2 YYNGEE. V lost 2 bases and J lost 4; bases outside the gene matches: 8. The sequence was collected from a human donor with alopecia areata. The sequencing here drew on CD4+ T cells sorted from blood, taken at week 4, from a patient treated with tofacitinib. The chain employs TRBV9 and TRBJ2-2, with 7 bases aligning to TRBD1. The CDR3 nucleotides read TGTGCCAGCAGCGTGACTGTGGGACAGATCACCGGGGAGCTGTTTTTT. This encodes CASSVTVGQITGELFF.